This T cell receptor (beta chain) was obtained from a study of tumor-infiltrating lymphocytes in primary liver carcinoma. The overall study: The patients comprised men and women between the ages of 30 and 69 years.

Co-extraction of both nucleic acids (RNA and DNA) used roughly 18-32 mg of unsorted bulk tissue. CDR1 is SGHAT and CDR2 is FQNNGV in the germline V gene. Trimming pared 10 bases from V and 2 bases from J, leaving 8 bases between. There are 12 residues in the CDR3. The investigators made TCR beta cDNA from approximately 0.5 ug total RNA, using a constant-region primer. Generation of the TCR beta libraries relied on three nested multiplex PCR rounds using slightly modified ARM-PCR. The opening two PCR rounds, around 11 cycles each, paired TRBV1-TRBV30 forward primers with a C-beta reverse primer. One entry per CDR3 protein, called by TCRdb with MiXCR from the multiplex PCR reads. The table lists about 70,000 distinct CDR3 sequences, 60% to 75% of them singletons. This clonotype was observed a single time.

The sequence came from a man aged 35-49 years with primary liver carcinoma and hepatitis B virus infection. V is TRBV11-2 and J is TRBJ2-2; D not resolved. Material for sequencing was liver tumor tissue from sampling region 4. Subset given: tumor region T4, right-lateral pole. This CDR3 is CAIGPNTGELFF. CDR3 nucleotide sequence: TGTGCCATCGGCCCAAACACCGGGGAGCTGTTTTTT.